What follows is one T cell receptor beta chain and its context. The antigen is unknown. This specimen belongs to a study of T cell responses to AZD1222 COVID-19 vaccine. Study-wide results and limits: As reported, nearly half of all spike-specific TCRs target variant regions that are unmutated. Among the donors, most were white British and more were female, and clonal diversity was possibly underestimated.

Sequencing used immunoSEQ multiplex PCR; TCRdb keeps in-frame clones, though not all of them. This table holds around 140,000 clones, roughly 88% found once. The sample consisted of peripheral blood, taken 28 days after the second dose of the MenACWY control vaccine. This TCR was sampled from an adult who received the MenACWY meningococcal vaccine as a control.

The CDR3 DNA reads TGTGCCAGTAGTTCGACTAGCGGGAGTTCCCACGAGCAGTACTTC. This codes for CASSSTSGSSHEQYF. The genes are TRBV19 and TRBJ2-7, with 12 bases matching TRBD2. This CDR3 has 15 residues. Germline assignment: CDR1 LNHDA and CDR2 SQIVND (reference sequence). Trimming removed 5 bases from V and 5 bases from J; junction bases left unmatched: 7.